This entry lists 10 T cell receptor beta chains sequenced from one sample in a study of technical replicates of blood from a handful of donors. Clones were sequenced by immunoSEQ multiplex PCR, and TCRdb holds only the in-frame ones, with some missing. The sample consists of roughly 81,000 clones, 65% to 90% of them appearing once. The sequenced material came from PBMCs. Every receptor here comes from a human donor in good health. Some clones in this sample may be carry-over from other donors' samples.

The chain joins TRBV5-5 to TRBJ1-5; D might be TRBD1 (6 bases). The V and J ends lost 4 bases and 3 bases respectively, with 11 bases between them. This CDR3 spans 14 amino acids. Germline V CDR1 and CDR2: SGHKS, YYEKEE (reference sequence). CDR3 sequence reads: CASSKDRINQPQHF. CDR3 DNA sequence: TGTGCCAGCAGCAAAGACAGGATCAATCAGCCCCAGCATTTT.

The CDR3 spells CSGWDRAGELFF. CDR3 bases: TGCAGCGGGTGGGACAGGGCCGGGGAGCTGTTTTTT. The chain uses TRBV29-1 and TRBJ2-2, with 9 positions matching TRBD1. Germline lookup yields CDR1 SQVTM and CDR2 ANQGSEA. V lost 7 bases and J lost 6; bases outside the gene matches: 3. CDR3 size: 12 residues.

A single count supports this clone. This chain links TRBV4-2 with TRBJ2-6, with D possibly being TRBD2 (5 bases). The CDR3 has 16 amino acids. The V gene lost 8 bases and the J gene lost 1 base, with 15 bases spanning the gap. The germline CDR1 and CDR2 sequences are LGHNA and YNFKEQ. CDR3 nucleotide sequence: TGTGCCAGCCCCGGAGGCGGCGAATCTGGGGCCAACGTCCTGACTTTC. Amino acid sequence: CASPGGGESGANVLTF.

The V and J genes are TRBV7-9 and TRBJ1-2; TRBD1 agrees at 8 bases. V gave up 6 bases and J gave up 4 bases; unmatched junction bases: 10. The CDR3 runs to 15 residues. Per germline, CDR1 SEHNR and CDR2 FQNEAQ (reference sequence). The CDR3 DNA reads TGTGCCAGCAGTCGATCAGGGGGCAAGGTCTATGGCTACACCTTC. Translated, it gives CASSRSGGKVYGYTF.

The V and J genes are TRBV7-9 and TRBJ1-1; D call uncertain. Trimming cost V 3 bases and J 4 bases, with 9 bases left between them. From germline, CDR1 is SEHNR and CDR2 FQNEAQ (reference sequence). CDR3 length: 13 residues. CDR3 sequence (DNA): TGTGCCAGCAGCTTTGTCGGTAGCACTGAAGCTTTCTTT. Encoded protein: CASSFVGSTEAFF.

The rearrangement links TRBV7-2 to TRBJ2-7; weak D call: TRBD2 (6 bases). Germline V gene sequence: CDR1 SGHTA, CDR2 FQGNSA. This CDR3 is 17 amino acids long. The germline V and J ends were trimmed by 3 bases and 5 bases, with 23 bases remaining between them. The CDR3 DNA follows: TGTGCCAGCAGCTTTTGGGCGGGGCCCGGAAATCGGGACGAGCAGTACTTC. This gives the protein CASSFWAGPGNRDEQYF.

The chain recombines TRBV14 with TRBJ1-2; D is possibly TRBD1 (5 bases). V dropped 3 bases and J dropped 7 bases, with 12 bases sitting between them. CDR3 length: 13 residues. Germline CDR1 SGHDN, CDR2 FVKESK. In DNA, the CDR3 is TGTGCCAGCAGCCAGGCGGGACGGAGTGGCTACACCTTC. Protein: CASSQAGRSGYTF. The full variable domain, rest sourced from reference TRBV14 and TRBJ1-2, is EAGVTQFPSHSVIEKGQTVTLRCDPISGHDNLYWYRRVMGKEIKFLLHFVKESKQDESGMPNNRFLAERTGGTYSTLKVQPAELEDSGVYFCASSQAGRSGYTFGSGTRLTVV.

This chain uses TRBV28 with TRBJ1-2; weak D call: TRBD1 (6 bases). CDR3 length: 14 residues. Trimming left V 0 bases short and J 10 bases short, with 15 bases between. CDR1 and CDR2 from the germline V gene are MDHEN and SYDVKM. The CDR3 sequence: CASSLWDSLRDYTF. Written as DNA, the CDR3 is TGTGCCAGCAGTTTATGGGACAGCCTGCGCGACTACACCTTC.

The J gene is TRBJ2-5, the V gene TRBV11-3, with 9 bases aligning to TRBD2. The CDR3 is 15 amino acids. Losses at the gene ends were 5 bases for V and 2 bases for J; bases not matched to a gene: 6. CDR1 and CDR2 (germline): SGHNT, YENEEA. The CDR3 loop reads CASSRSGGSQETQYF. The CDR3 nucleotides read TGTGCCAGCAGCCGAAGCGGGGGGTCACAAGAGACCCAGTACTTC.

The rearrangement links TRBV9 to TRBJ1-4; tentative D call: TRBD1 (5 bases). Between the trimmed V and J ends, which lost 5 bases and 5 bases, there was a span of 16 bases. CDR1 is SGDLS, CDR2 YYNGEE, per germline. The CDR3 loop spans 15 amino acids. This CDR3 is CASSRVPGLNEKLFF. CDR3 DNA: TGTGCCAGCAGTCGCGTCCCGGGACTGAATGAAAAACTGTTTTTT.